The 20 T cell receptor beta chains below come from one sample, sequenced in a study of control samples from healthy donors and cancer patients. The repertoire was sequenced with immunoSEQ multiplex PCR; TCRdb's copy has only in-frame clones and lacks some. There are about 40,000 clones in the sample; roughly 90% occur only once, and approximately 3.8% lies in the top ten. The sequenced sample consisted of blood. These receptors all come from a woman in her forties or fifties in good health.

The rearrangement uses TRBV2 and TRBJ1-1; perhaps TRBD1 as D (5 bases). V was pared by 0 bases and J by 11 bases, with 7 bases between. Germline V CDR1 and CDR2: SNHLY, FYNNEI. The CDR3 extends over 11 amino acids. This chain's CDR3 is CASSEAGGAFF. In DNA, the CDR3 is TGTGCCAGCAGTGAAGCTGGGGGGGCTTTCTTT.

This chain connects TRBV28 to TRBJ1-6; TRBD1 agrees at 7 bases. Germline values: CDR1 MDHEN, CDR2 SYDVKM. V lost 6 bases and J lost 5; bases outside the gene matches: 7. The CDR3 has 15 amino acids. This CDR3 is CASSPEGTDNSPLHF. DNA for the CDR3: TGTGCCAGCAGCCCCGAAGGGACAGATAATTCACCCCTCCACTTT.

The chain employs TRBV10-2 and TRBJ1-1; D is possibly TRBD1 (5 bases). Per the germline V gene, CDR1 is WSHSY and CDR2 is SAAADI. CDR3 length: 14 amino acids. The V gene lost 6 bases and the J gene lost 1 base, with 12 bases spanning the gap. The CDR3 reads CASSLWGGNTEAFF. The CDR3 DNA reads as TGCGCCAGCAGCCTCTGGGGCGGGAACACTGAAGCTTTCTTT.

The chain combines TRBV5-6 with TRBJ1-3; no firm D call. V was trimmed by 4 bases and J by 1 base, leaving 6 bases between them. Germline assignment: CDR1 SGHDT and CDR2 YYEEEE. The CDR3 contains 13 residues. In DNA form, the CDR3 reads TGTGCCAGCAGCCAGTGGTCTGGAAACACCATATATTTT. It yields the protein CASSQWSGNTIYF.

This clone was recorded a few times. V usage is TRBV6-5 and J usage is TRBJ1-2, with 7 bases aligning to TRBD1. With V trimmed by 7 bases and J by 8 bases, 16 bases remained unmatched. The germline V gene has CDR1 MNHEY and CDR2 SVGAGI. The CDR3 has 15 amino acids. CDR3 coding DNA: TGTGCCAGCATTCGACAGGGCATCTACGAGCCGGGCTACACCTTC. It specifies CASIRQGIYEPGYTF.

V and J are TRBV19 and TRBJ1-2, with D maybe TRBD1 (5 bases). The CDR3 covers 13 residues. V was cut by 6 bases and J by 8 bases, with 16 bases left in between. The germline CDR1 and CDR2 sequences are LNHDA and SQIVND (reference sequence). The CDR3 coding sequence is TGTGCCAGTAGGTTCCAGGGACTTGAGGGCTACACCTTC. It is translated as CASRFQGLEGYTF.

This chain links TRBV7-8 with TRBJ2-7; D might be TRBD2 (6 bases). This CDR3 is 17 amino acids long. Trimming removed 5 bases at V and 4 bases at J, with 24 bases between. Germline V gene lookup returns CDR1 SGHVS and CDR2 FQNEAQ. DNA of the CDR3: TGTGCCAGCAGCCCCCGGGACTCCGGCAGGCCTACTTACGAGCAGTACTTC. Its protein is CASSPRDSGRPTYEQYF.

This clone has just a few counts. The rearrangement joins TRBV10-3 to TRBJ2-7; D is perhaps TRBD1 or TRBD2 (5 bases each). CDR1 and CDR2 (germline): ENHRY, SYGVKD. Trimming took 0 bases from V and 6 from J, leaving 15 bases between them. The CDR3 sequence is 15 residues long. CDR3 coding DNA: TGTGCCATCAGTGAGTCCGAGGCCCTGAGGGGCGAGCAGTACTTC. It codes for CAISESEALRGEQYF.

This clone was counted a single time. This chain links TRBV19 with TRBJ1-2, with TRBD1 matching 9 bases. Looked up from germline, CDR1 is LNHDA and CDR2 is SQIVND (reference sequence). With V trimmed by 6 bases and J by 4 bases, 9 bases remained unmatched. This CDR3 comprises 15 residues. CDR3 protein: CASSLGTGYPYGYTF. The CDR3, as DNA: TGTGCCAGTAGCCTCGGGACAGGGTATCCCTATGGCTACACCTTC.

V and J are TRBV5-1 and TRBJ2-2; no reliable D call. V dropped 2 bases and J dropped 2 bases, with 7 bases sitting between them. The CDR3 is 14 residues long. Germline assignment: CDR1 SGHRS and CDR2 YFSETQ. CDR3 in DNA: TGCGCCAGCAGCTTTGGGGATAACACCGGGGAGCTGTTTTTT. Protein: CASSFGDNTGELFF.

The CDR3 reads CASSLLLKDLRPGGYTF. Written as DNA, the CDR3 is TGTGCCAGCAGTTTACTCCTCAAGGACCTTCGCCCGGGTGGCTACACCTTC. The rearrangement joins TRBV6-2 or TRBV6-3 to TRBJ1-2; D is unresolved. V dropped 4 bases and J dropped 7 bases, with 25 bases sitting between them. Germline values: CDR1 MNHEY, CDR2 SVGEGT. The CDR3 consists of 17 residues.

The V call is TRBV6-6, the J call TRBJ1-2; D remains ambiguous. CDR1 is MNHNY and CDR2 is SVGAGI in the germline V gene (reference sequence). Trimming took off 6 bases at V and 2 bases at J, with 28 bases between the two ends. This CDR3 has 19 residues. CDR3 sequence: CASSSSWGKPPEYNYGYTF. The DNA of the CDR3 is TGTGCCAGCAGCTCTTCATGGGGAAAGCCTCCAGAGTACAACTATGGCTACACCTTC.

The chain recombines TRBV28 with TRBJ2-3; D unresolved. The CDR3 contains 12 residues. The ends were cut back, 6 bases at V and 5 bases at J, with 9 bases in the middle. Germline CDR1 and CDR2: MDHEN and SYDVKM. CDR3: CASRLGKDTQYF. Here the CDR3 DNA reads TGTGCCAGCAGATTGGGGAAAGATACGCAGTATTTT.

The rearrangement links TRBV28 to TRBJ2-1; D is ambiguous. V was cut by 6 bases and J by 8 bases, with 20 bases left in between. In germline, CDR1 is MDHEN, CDR2 SYDVKM. The CDR3 loop spans 15 amino acids. CDR3 in amino acids: CASSLPGPTSYEQFF. The CDR3 bases are TGTGCCAGCAGCTTACCGGGTCCCACGAGCTATGAGCAGTTCTTC.

The chain carries TRBV24-1 and TRBJ2-3; D is perhaps TRBD1 (5 bases). V lost 9 bases, J lost 0 bases, and 12 bases lay in between. The CDR3 extends over 14 amino acids. Germline V gene sequence: CDR1 KGHDR, CDR2 SFDVKD. CDR3 sequence reads: CATEDISSTDTQYF. The CDR3 nucleotides read TGTGCCACCGAGGACATTTCTAGCACAGATACGCAGTATTTT.

CDR3 sequence reads: CASSPVGLSNQPQHF. The CDR3 bases are TGTGCCAGCTCACCGGTAGGACTCAGCAATCAGCCCCAGCATTTT. The gene calls are TRBV18 and TRBJ1-5, with D unresolved. Germline lookup yields CDR1 KGHSH and CDR2 LQKENI. V was trimmed by 3 bases and J by 1 base, leaving 10 bases between them. The CDR3 runs 15 residues.

This clone showed up just once. The chain employs TRBV30 and TRBJ2-6, with D maybe TRBD2 (5 bases). V was clipped by 8 bases and J by 2 bases, with 10 bases between them. Germline V gene lookup returns CDR1 GTSNPN and CDR2 SVGIG (reference sequence). The CDR3 consists of 13 residues. CDR3 DNA: TGTGCCCGGACCGGGACTGGGGCCAACGTCCTGACTTTC. It is translated as CARTGTGANVLTF. The whole variable domain, filled in from reference TRBV30 and TRBJ2-6, reads SQTIHQWPATLVQPVGSPLSLECTVEGTSNPNLYWYRQAAGRGLQLLFYSVGIGQISSEVPQNLSASRPQDRQFILSSKKLLLSDSGFYLCARTGTGANVLTFGAGSRLTVL.

The chain couples TRBV18 to TRBJ2-4, with TRBD2 matching 14 bases. CDR1 and CDR2 from the germline V gene are KGHSH and LQKENI. With V trimmed by 0 bases and J by 0 bases, 4 bases remained unmatched. This CDR3 is 19 amino acids long. CDR3 bases: TGTGCCAGCTCACCACCGGGACTAGCGGGGGTCCTAGCCAAAAACATTCAGTACTTC. It yields the protein CASSPPGLAGVLAKNIQYF.

The chain employs TRBV13 and TRBJ1-5; no definite D call. The ends were cut back, 0 bases at V and 3 bases at J, with 6 bases in the middle. CDR1 PRHDT and CDR2 FYEKMQ come from the germline V gene (reference sequence). The CDR3 covers 14 residues. CDR3 sequence: CASSLGSTNQPQHF. The CDR3 bases are TGTGCCAGCAGCTTAGGGAGCACCAATCAGCCCCAGCATTTT.

The chain joins TRBV27 to TRBJ1-2; 9 bases map to TRBD1. Germline V gene lookup returns CDR1 MNHEY and CDR2 SMNVEV (reference sequence). The CDR3 is 18 residues long. V was clipped by 2 bases and J by 1 base; unmatched bases: 11. This CDR3 reads CASSLSWTGVSVNYGYTF. The DNA of the CDR3 is TGTGCCAGCAGTTTAAGCTGGACAGGGGTCTCCGTTAACTATGGCTACACCTTC.